This TCR beta chain was recovered during a study of blood T cell repertoires in COVID-19. Study details: COVID-19 samples from acute and convalescent phases originated in the United States, Italy and Spain. T cells, B-cell-depleted T cells, or PBMCs provided the cDNA or gDNA that served as material.

Original processing methods: Scientists estimated how many nucleated cells there were by amplifying reference gene primers. Assay used: immunoSEQ multiplex PCR; TCRdb lists only in-frame clones, some missing. V, J and clone size derive from that table, while D and trimming were established from the DNA sequence. The profile covers about 58,000 clones, with over 65% appearing a single time and roughly 4.8% taken by the ten largest. The CDR3 contains 17 residues. V shed 5 bases, J shed 6 bases, and the junction held 11 bases outside the gene matches. Per the germline V gene, CDR1 is WSHSY and CDR2 is SAAADI.

V usage is TRBV10-2 and J usage is TRBJ2-1; 12 positions match TRBD2. The sequence was obtained from a man aged 40-55 years with active COVID-19. Sequenced: peripheral blood. CDR3 in amino acids: CASSRLAGGPGVNEQFF. In DNA, the CDR3 is TGCGCCAGCAGTCGCCTAGCGGGAGGGCCTGGGGTCAATGAGCAGTTCTTC.